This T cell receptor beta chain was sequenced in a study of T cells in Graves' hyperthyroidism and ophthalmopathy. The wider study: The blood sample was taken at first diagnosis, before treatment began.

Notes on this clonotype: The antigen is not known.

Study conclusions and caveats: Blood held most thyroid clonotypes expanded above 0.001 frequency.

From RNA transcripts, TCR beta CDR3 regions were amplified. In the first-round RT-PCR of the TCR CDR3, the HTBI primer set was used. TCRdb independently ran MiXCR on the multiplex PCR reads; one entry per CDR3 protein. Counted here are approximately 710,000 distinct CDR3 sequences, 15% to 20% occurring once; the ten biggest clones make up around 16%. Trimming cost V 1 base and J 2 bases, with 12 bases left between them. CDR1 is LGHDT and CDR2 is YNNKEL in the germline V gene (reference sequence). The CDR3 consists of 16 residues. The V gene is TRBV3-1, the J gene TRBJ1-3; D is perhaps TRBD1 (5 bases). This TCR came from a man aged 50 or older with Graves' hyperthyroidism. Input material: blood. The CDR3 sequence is CASSQASRVTGNTIYF. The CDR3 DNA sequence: TGTGCCAGCAGCCAAGCTTCCAGGGTTACTGGAAACACCATATATTTT. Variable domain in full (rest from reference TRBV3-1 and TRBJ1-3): DTAVSQTPKYLVTQMGNDKSIKCEQNLGHDTMYWYKQDSKKFLKIMFSYNNKELIINETVPNRFSPKSPDKAHLNLHINSLELGDSAVYFCASSQASRVTGNTIYFGEGSWLTVV.